This TCR beta chain was identified in a study of blood T cell repertoires in COVID-19. Study-level background: Researchers got acute and convalescent COVID-19 samples from the United States, Italy and Spain. The analysed material was cDNA or gDNA that came from T cells, B-cell-depleted T cells, or PBMCs.

Trimming cost V 0 bases and J 5 bases, with 11 bases left between them. Germline V CDR1 and CDR2: LGHNA, YNFKEQ. The CDR3 covers 16 residues. Per the authors' pipeline: Quantification of nucleated cells was approximated via reference gene primer amplification. Some clones are missing from TCRdb's copy, which holds only in-frame ones; the method was immunoSEQ multiplex PCR. V, J and clone size reflect that table, while D and trimming were determined from the DNA. This table holds 250,000 to 350,000 clones, about 85% found once. The material sequenced was peripheral blood. This chain links TRBV4-2 with TRBJ1-6, with D unclear. This TCR derives from a man between 18 and 29 years old with active or convalescent COVID-19. CDR3 nucleotide sequence: TGTGCCAGCAGCCAAGATCCCGGGAGGCATAATTCACCCCTCCACTTT. Protein: CASSQDPGRHNSPLHF.